The rows below give T cell receptor beta chains drawn from one sample of a study of regulatory T cells in long-lasting Graves disease. TCRdb redid the calling of the multiplex PCR reads with MiXCR, one entry per CDR3 protein. The sample includes fewer than 350,000 distinct CDR3 sequences, 15% to 20% of them seen just once. Sequences were derived from peripheral blood mononuclear cells (PBMCs), sampled at new diagnosis, from a patient treated with antithyroid drugs. Receptors were obtained from a female donor with Graves disease. The CDR3 runs from the conserved cysteine through the conserved F or W. Part of the rows lack a size; the others show once, few, many or a class for expanded clones.

abundance	j_gene	v_gene	CDR3aa
NA	TRBJ2-5	TRBV20-1	CSARSLAGKETQYF
many	TRBJ2-7	TRBV28	CASSFPRGLAENYEQYF
many	TRBJ2-7	TRBV7-2	CASSLAGAGTNHYEQYF
few	TRBJ2-1	TRBV5-1	CASSYPPGQGRNEQFF
many	TRBJ2-7	TRBV20-1	CSARGRIQSSYEQYF
many	TRBJ2-7	TRBV12-3/TRBV12-4	CASSLVLSYEQYF
many	TRBJ1-5	TRBV28	CASGEQYQPQHF
many	TRBJ1-1	TRBV11-2	CASSFRQVNTEAFF
many	TRBJ1-1	TRBV27	CASRKDRGLENTEAFF
few	TRBJ1-2	TRBV2	CASSADNYGYTF
many	TRBJ2-5	TRBV3-1	CASSQVTGVGTQYF
NA	TRBJ2-7	TRBV7-3	CASSLGYAYEQYF
many	TRBJ2-2	TRBV6-1	CASSSRTWVGELFF
NA	TRBJ2-7	TRBV28	CASSPSGWGASSYEQYF
many	TRBJ2-7	TRBV29-1	CSVEITSGTYEQYF